This T cell receptor beta chain is drawn from a study of early T cells in non-severe SARS-CoV-2 infection. This clonotype was counted ten times or more. V dropped 5 bases and J dropped 6; count of bases not matched to a gene: 3. CDR1 is ENHRY, CDR2 SYGVKD, per germline. CDR3 length equals 13 residues. As part of library construction, unique molecular identifiers were attached to individual cDNA molecules. TCRdb used MiXCR to reprocess the 5' RACE reads, holding one entry per CDR3 protein. The sample lists about 55,000 distinct CDR3 sequences, 13% seen once, with about 9.3% in the top ten. The chain links TRBV10-3 to TRBJ2-2; the match to TRBD1 covers 7 bases. The TCR was taken from an adult who was a healthcare worker with PCR-confirmed SARS-CoV-2 infection or an uninfected control (not recorded which). This specimen was whole blood, taken at baseline. CDR3 sequence reads: CAISLGQPGELFF. The CDR3 DNA reads TGTGCCATCAGTTTGGGACAGCCCGGGGAGCTGTTTTTT.